This T cell receptor beta chain was identified in a study of blood T cell repertoires in COVID-19. This table comes from immunoSEQ multiplex PCR, and its TCRdb copy is limited to in-frame clones, with some not included. The data contain under 300,000 clones, around four fifths of them seen just once; the ten biggest clones take up over 5.5%. Per germline, CDR1 LNHDA and CDR2 SQIVND (reference sequence). V lost 3 bases and J lost 2, with 14 bases in between. The CDR3 sequence is 15 residues long. The receptor's source is a woman in her sixties or seventies with active or convalescent COVID-19. This chain joins TRBV19 and TRBJ2-7; weak D call: TRBD1 (6 bases). The sequenced material came from peripheral blood. CDR3 bases: TGTGCCAGTAGTATTTACGCCAGGGGCCCCTACGAGCAGTACTTC. It is translated as CASSIYARGPYEQYF.